This TCR beta chain is drawn from a study of molecular identifiers for immune sequencing clone quantification. Turning to this clonotype: The antigen is unknown. This may be a read error, as it is one base from a much larger clone.

TCRdb re-called the PCR reads with MiXCR, one entry per CDR3 protein. The data show more than 550,000 distinct CDR3 sequences, with about 25% seen just once and about 0.73% held by the top ten. Findings and caveats of the study: Identical TCR molecules can share a barcode, and this sharing could underestimate highly expanded clone sizes.

CDR3 length: 19 amino acids. Germline CDR1 and CDR2: SEHNR and FQNEAQ (reference sequence). The sequencing input was naive CD8+ T cells from blood, with Jurkat cell RNA spiked in. Subset denoted: FACS-sorted CD8+CD4-CCR7+CD45RA+ naive T cells. The genes are TRBV7-9 and TRBJ2-7, with TRBD2 matching 13 bases. The origin of this receptor is a human donor in good health. Some libraries in this study had Jurkat cell RNA spiked in. The CDR3 sequence is CASSVTEGLAGLSSYEQCF. CDR3 sequence (DNA): TGTGCCAGCAGCGTAACCGAGGGACTAGCGGGACTCAGCTCCTACGAGCAGTGCTTC.